This entry lists 6 T cell receptor beta chains sequenced from one sample in a study of T cell responses to AZD1222 COVID-19 vaccine. Produced via immunoSEQ multiplex PCR; TCRdb's table is partial and in-frame only. The sample lists about 200,000 clones; about 94% were seen once. Source: peripheral blood, taken 28 days after the second dose of the MenACWY control vaccine. All receptors come from an adult who received the MenACWY meningococcal vaccine as a control.

This sequence joins TRBV3-1 (or the pseudogene TRBV3-2) and TRBJ1-4; 7 nucleotides agree with TRBD1. The germline gives CDR1 LGHDT, CDR2 YNNKEL (reference sequence). The V and J ends lost 8 bases and 6 bases, in that order; junction bases with no gene match: 18. The CDR3 contains 17 residues. Here the CDR3 DNA reads TGTGCCAGCGGGCCCCGGCCAGAAACAGGGGTCGATGAAAAACTGTTTTTT. Its protein is CASGPRPETGVDEKLFF.

V usage is TRBV2 and J usage is TRBJ1-1, with 7 bases identical to TRBD1. The CDR3 has 15 residues. V dropped 5 bases and J dropped 7; count of bases not matched to a gene: 13. Looked up from germline, CDR1 is SNHLY and CDR2 is FYNNEI. CDR3 in amino acids: CASSLRQGTPLEAFF. The CDR3 DNA follows: TGTGCCAGCAGTCTAAGACAGGGAACGCCTCTTGAAGCTTTCTTT.

The chain uses TRBV28 and TRBJ1-5, with no clear D. This CDR3 region has 13 residues. Trimming left V 5 bases short and J 1 base short, with 6 bases between. In germline, CDR1 is MDHEN, CDR2 SYDVKM. CDR3 sequence reads: CASSPKSNQPQHF. Written as DNA, the CDR3 is TGTGCCAGCAGTCCGAAGAGCAATCAGCCCCAGCATTTT.

This clone was picked up one time. J is TRBJ2-7 and V is TRBV27; TRBD1 matches 9 bases. V lost 2 bases to trimming and J lost 7 bases; unmatched junction nucleotides: 6. Germline CDR1 MNHEY, CDR2 SMNVEV (reference sequence). The CDR3 runs 14 residues. The CDR3 DNA is TGTGCCAGCAGTTTAGGGACAGGGCTGGGTGAGCAGTACTTC. It codes for CASSLGTGLGEQYF.

The rearrangement uses TRBV5-1 and TRBJ1-1, with D hard to call. The CDR3 consists of 14 residues. Trimming took off 7 bases at V and 2 bases at J, with 15 bases between the two ends. Germline V lookup: CDR1 SGHRS, CDR2 YFSETQ. In DNA form, the CDR3 reads TGCGCCAGCTACTTGGCTCTCAATAACACTGAAGCTTTCTTT. This codes for CASYLALNNTEAFF.

This clone has only a few counts. The V gene is TRBV27, the J gene TRBJ2-3, with D possibly being TRBD1 (5 bases). This CDR3 has 16 residues. With 0 bases removed from V and 4 bases from J, the gap between germline ends came to 14 bases. Germline CDR1 and CDR2: MNHEY and SMNVEV (reference sequence). The CDR3 sequence is CASSLSSDTWADTQYF. CDR3 DNA sequence: TGTGCCAGCAGTTTATCGTCGGACACCTGGGCAGATACGCAGTATTTT.